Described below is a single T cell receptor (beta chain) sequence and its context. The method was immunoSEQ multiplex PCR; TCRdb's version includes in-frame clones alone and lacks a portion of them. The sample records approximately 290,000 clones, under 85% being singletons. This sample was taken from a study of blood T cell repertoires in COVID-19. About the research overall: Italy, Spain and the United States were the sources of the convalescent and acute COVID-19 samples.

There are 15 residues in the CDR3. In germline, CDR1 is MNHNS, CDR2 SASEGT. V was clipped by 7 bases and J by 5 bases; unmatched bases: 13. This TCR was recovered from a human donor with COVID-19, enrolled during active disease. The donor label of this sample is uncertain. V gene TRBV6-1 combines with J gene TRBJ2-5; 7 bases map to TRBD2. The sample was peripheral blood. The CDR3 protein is CASIYGVLGGETQYF. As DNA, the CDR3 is TGTGCCAGCATCTACGGGGTATTGGGGGGGGAGACCCAGTACTTC.